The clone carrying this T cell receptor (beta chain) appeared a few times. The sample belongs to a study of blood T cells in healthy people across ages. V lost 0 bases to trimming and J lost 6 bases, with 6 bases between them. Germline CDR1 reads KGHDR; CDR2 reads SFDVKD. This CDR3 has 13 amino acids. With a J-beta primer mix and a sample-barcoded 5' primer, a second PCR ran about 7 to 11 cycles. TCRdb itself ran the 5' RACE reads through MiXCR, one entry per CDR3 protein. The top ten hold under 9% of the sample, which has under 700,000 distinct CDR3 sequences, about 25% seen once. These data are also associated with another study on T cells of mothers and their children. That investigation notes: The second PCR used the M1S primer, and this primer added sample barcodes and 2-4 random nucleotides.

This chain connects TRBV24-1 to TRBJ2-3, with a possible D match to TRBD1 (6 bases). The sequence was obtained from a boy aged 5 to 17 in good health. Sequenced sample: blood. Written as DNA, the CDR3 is TGTGCCACCAGTGATTTGAGGGGGGATACGCAGTATTTT. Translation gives CATSDLRGDTQYF.